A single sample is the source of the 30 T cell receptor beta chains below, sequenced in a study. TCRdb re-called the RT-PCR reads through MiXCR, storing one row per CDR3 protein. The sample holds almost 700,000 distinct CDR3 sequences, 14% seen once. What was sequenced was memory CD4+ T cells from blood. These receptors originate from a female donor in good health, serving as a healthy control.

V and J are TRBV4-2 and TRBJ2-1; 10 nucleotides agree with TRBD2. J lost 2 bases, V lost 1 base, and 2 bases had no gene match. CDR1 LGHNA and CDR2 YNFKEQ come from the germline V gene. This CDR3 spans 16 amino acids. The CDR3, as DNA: TGTGCCAGCAGCCAAGCCGGGACTAGCGCCTACAATGAGCAGTTCTTC. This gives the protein CASSQAGTSAYNEQFF.

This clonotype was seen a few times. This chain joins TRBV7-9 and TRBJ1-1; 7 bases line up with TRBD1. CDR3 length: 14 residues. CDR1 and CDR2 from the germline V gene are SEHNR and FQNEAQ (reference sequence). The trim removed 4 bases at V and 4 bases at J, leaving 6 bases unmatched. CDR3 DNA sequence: TGTGCCAGCAGCTCCCTACAGGGGACCACTGAAGCTTTCTTT. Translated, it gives CASSSLQGTTEAFF.

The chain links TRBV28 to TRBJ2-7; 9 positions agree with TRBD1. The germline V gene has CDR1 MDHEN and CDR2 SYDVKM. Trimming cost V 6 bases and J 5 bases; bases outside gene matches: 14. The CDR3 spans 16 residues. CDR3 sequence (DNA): TGTGCCAGCAGGCAAGATACAGGGGGCTCACCCCACGAGCAGTACTTC. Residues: CASRQDTGGSPHEQYF.

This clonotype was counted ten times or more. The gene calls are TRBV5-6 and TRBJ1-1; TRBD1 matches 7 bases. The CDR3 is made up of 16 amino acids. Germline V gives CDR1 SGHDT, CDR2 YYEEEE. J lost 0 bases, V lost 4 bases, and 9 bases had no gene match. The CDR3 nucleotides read TGTGCCAGCAGCCACGGAGGACAGGCTTTGAACACTGAAGCTTTCTTT. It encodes CASSHGGQALNTEAFF.

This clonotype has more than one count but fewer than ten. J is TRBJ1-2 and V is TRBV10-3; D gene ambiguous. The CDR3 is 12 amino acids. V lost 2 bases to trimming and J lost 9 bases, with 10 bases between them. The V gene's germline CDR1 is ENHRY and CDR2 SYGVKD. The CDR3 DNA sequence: TGTGCCATCAGTGAGGAACAGAGAAGCTACACCTTC. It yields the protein CAISEEQRSYTF.

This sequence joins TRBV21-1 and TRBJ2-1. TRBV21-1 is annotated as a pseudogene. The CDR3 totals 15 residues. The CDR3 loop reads CASSKAMGSYNEQFF. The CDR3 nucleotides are TGTGCCAGCAGCAAAGCAATGGGATCCTACAATGAGCAGTTCTTC.

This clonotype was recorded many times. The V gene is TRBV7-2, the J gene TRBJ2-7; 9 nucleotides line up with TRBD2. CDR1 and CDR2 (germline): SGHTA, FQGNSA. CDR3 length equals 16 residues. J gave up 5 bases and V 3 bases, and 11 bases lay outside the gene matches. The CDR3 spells CASSLGRLAGRNEQYF. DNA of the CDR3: TGTGCCAGCAGCTTGGGTCGGCTAGCGGGAAGAAACGAGCAGTACTTC. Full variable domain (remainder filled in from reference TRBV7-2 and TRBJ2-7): GAGVSQSPSNKVTEKGKDVELRCDPISGHTALYWYRQSLGQGLEFLIYFQGNSAPDKSGLPSDRFSAERTGGSVSTLTIQRTQQEDSAVYLCASSLGRLAGRNEQYFGPGTRLTVT.

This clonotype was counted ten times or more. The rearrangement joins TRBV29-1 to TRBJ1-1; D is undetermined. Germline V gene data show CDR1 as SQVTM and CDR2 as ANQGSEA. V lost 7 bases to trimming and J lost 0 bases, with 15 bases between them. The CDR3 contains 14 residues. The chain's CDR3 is CSAKWEGMNTEAFF. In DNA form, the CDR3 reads TGCAGCGCAAAATGGGAAGGGATGAACACTGAAGCTTTCTTT.

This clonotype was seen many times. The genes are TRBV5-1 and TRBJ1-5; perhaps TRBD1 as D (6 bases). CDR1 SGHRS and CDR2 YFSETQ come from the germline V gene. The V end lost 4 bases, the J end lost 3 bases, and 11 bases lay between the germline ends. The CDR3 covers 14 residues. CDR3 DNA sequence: TGCGCCAGCAGCCCAGGGGAGTACAATCAGCCCCAGCATTTT. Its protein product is CASSPGEYNQPQHF.

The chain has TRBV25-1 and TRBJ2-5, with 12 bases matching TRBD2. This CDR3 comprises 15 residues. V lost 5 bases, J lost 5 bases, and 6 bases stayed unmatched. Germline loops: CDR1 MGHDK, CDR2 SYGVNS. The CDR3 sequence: CASSSLAGGEETQYF. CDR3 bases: TGTGCCAGCAGTTCCCTAGCGGGAGGGGAGGAGACCCAGTACTTC.

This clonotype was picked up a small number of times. DNA for the CDR3: TGTGCCACCAGTGATGGGGTGAAGCAGTACTTC. Translated: CATSDGVKQYF. The chain employs TRBV24-1 and TRBJ2-7; D uncertain. V was cut by 3 bases and J by 8 bases, with 7 bases left in between. The germline V gene has CDR1 KGHDR and CDR2 SFDVKD. The CDR3 is 11 amino acids.

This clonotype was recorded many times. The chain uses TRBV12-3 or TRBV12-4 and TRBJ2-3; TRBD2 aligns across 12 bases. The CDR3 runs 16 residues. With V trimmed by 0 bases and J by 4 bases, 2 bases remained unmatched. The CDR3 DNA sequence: TGTGCCAGCAGTTTAGCGCTAGCGGGAGGGTCAGATACGCAGTATTTT. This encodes CASSLALAGGSDTQYF.

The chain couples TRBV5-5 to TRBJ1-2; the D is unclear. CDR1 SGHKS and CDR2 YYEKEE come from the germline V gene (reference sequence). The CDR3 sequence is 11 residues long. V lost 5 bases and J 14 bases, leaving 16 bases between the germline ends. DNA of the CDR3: TGTGCCAGCAGACTGGAGGGAGCTAAGACCTTC. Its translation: CASRLEGAKTF.

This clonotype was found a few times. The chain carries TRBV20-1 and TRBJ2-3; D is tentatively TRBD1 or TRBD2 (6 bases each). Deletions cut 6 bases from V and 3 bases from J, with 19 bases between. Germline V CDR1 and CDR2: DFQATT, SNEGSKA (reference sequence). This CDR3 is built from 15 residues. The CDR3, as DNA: TGCAGTGCCTCCCGAGGGGGGCAAGGGACAGATACGCAGTATTTT. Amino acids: CSASRGGQGTDTQYF.

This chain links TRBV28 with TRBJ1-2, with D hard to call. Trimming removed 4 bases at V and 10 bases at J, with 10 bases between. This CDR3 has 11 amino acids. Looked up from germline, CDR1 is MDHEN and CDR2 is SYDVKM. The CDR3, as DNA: TGTGCCAGCAGTTCCCCCCCCGTCTACACCTTC. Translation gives CASSSPPVYTF.

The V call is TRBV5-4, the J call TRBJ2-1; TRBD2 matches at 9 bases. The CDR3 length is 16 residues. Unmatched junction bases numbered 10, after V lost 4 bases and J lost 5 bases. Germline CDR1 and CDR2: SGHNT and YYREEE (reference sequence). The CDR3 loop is CASSKPLAGIDNEQFF. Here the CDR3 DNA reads TGTGCCAGCAGCAAGCCTCTAGCGGGAATCGACAATGAGCAGTTCTTC.

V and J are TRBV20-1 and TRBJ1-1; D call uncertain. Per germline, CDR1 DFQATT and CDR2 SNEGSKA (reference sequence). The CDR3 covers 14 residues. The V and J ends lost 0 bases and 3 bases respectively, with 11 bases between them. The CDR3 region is CSAREIAVDTEAFF. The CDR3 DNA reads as TGCAGTGCTAGAGAGATAGCCGTGGACACTGAAGCTTTCTTT.

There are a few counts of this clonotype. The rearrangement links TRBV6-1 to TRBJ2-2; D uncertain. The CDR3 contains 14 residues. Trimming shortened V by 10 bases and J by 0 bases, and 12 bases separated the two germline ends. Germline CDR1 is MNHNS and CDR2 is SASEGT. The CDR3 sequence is CATPLGPNTGELFF. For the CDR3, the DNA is TGTGCCACCCCGCTTGGGCCGAACACCGGGGAGCTGTTTTTT.

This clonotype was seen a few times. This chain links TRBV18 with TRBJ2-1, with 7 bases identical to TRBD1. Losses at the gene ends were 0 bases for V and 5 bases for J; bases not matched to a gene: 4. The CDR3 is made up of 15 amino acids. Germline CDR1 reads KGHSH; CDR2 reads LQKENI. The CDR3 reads CASSPPGGWHNEQFF. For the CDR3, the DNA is TGTGCCAGCTCACCACCAGGGGGCTGGCACAATGAGCAGTTCTTC.

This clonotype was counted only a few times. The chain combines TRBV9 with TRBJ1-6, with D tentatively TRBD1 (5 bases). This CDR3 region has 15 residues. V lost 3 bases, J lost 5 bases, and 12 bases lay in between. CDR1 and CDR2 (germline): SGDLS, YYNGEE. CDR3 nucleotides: TGTGCCAGCAGCGGGGGACCGCGGAATAATTCACCCCTCCACTTT. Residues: CASSGGPRNNSPLHF.

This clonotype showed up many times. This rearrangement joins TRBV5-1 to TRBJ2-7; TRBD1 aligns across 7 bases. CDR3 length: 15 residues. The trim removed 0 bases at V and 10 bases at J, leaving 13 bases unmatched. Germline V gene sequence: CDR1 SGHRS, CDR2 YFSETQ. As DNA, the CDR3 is TGCGCCAGCAGCTTGGGAATCGGGACAGATATTCGTCAGTACTTC. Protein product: CASSLGIGTDIRQYF.

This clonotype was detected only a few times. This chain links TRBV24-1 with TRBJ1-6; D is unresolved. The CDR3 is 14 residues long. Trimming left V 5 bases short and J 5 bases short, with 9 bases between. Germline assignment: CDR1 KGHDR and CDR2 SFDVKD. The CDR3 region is CATSGRTHNSPLHF. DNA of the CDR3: TGTGCCACCAGTGGGAGGACCCATAATTCACCCCTCCACTTT.

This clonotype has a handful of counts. The CDR3 DNA sequence: TGTGCCAGCAGCTCTTCCCCCTATGGCTACACCTTC. Translated, it gives CASSSSPYGYTF. The genes are TRBV7-2 and TRBJ1-2; D is undetermined. CDR3 length: 12 amino acids. Germline loops: CDR1 SGHTA, CDR2 FQGNSA. V lost 4 bases, J lost 4 bases, and 7 bases lay in between.

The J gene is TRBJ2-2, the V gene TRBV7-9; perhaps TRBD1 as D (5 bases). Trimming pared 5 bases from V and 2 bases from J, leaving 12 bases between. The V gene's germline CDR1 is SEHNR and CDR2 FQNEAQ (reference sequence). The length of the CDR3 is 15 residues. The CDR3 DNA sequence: TGTGCCAGCAGCGCCCAGGGTCAAAACACCGGGGAGCTGTTTTTT. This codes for CASSAQGQNTGELFF.

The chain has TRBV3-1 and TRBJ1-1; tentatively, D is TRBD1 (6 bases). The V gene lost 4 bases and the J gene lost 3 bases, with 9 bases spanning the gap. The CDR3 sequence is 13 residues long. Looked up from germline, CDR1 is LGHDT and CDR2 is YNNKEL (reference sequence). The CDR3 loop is CASSPDSDTEAFF. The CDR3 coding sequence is TGTGCCAGCAGCCCGGACAGTGACACTGAAGCTTTCTTT.

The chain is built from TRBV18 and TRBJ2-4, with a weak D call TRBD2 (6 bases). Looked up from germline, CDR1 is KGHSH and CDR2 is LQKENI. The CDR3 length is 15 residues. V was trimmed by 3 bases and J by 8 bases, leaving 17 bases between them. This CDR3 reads CASSPGRQSGDIQYF. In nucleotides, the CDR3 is TGTGCCAGCTCACCGGGCCGACAGTCGGGGGACATTCAGTACTTC.

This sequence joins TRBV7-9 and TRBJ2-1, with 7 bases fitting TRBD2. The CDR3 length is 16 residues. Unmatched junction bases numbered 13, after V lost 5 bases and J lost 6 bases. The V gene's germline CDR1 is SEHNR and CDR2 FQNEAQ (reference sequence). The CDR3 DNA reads TGTGCCAGCAGCCTAAAAGCGGGACCCCAAGGCAATGAGCAGTTCTTC. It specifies CASSLKAGPQGNEQFF.

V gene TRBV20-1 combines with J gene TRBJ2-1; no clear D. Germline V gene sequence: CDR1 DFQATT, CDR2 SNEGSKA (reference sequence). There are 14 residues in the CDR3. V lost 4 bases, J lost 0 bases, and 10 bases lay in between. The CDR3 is CSAISQSSYNEQFF. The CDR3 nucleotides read TGCAGTGCTATAAGTCAAAGCTCCTACAATGAGCAGTTCTTC.

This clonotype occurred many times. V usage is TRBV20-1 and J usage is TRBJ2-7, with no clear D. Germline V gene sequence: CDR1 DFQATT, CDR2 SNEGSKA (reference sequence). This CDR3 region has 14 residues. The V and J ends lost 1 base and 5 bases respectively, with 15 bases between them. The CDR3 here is CSARVKYLGDEQYF. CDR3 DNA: TGCAGTGCTAGAGTAAAGTATTTGGGCGACGAGCAGTACTTC.

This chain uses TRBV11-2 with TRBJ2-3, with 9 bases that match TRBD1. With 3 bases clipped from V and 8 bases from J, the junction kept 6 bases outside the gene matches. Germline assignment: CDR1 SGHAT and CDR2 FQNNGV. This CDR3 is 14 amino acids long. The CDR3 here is CASSFGTGLTTQYF. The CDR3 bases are TGTGCCAGCAGCTTCGGGACAGGGTTAACTACGCAGTATTTT.